Presented here are 17 T cell receptor beta chains from one specimen sequenced in a study of blood T cells in healthy people across ages (dated by TCRdb to the mid-2010s). Library generation was performed with 5' RACE. Sequenced on an Illumina HiSeq 2500. The second PCR ran for about 7 to 11 cycles and used a J-beta primer mix along with a sample-barcoded 5' primer. TCRdb applied fastp at Q25 and MiXCR to the public reads, then kept only in-frame beta chains. Duplicate CDR3 protein sequences are folded into a single record with the most common DNA and genes. Present in this sample are 750,000 to 950,000 distinct CDR3 sequences, about 26% of which were seen just once. The ten largest make up 2.5% to 3.5% of the sample. These data are also associated with another study on T cells of mothers and their children.

Sequencing input: blood. The receptors originated from a boy younger than 18 in good health.

The chain recombines TRBV29-1 with TRBJ2-1; weak D call: TRBD2 (5 bases). Germline V gives CDR1 SQVTM, CDR2 ANQGSEA. CDR3 length equals 14 residues. The germline V and J ends were trimmed by 6 bases and 0 bases, with 12 bases remaining between them. This CDR3 is CSVPGNGSYNEQFF. The CDR3 DNA reads TGCAGCGTACCGGGGAATGGCTCCTACAATGAGCAGTTCTTC.

The V gene is TRBV4-1, the J gene TRBJ2-3; 7 nucleotides align to TRBD2. V gave up 4 bases and J gave up 4 bases; unmatched junction bases: 14. This CDR3 contains 17 residues. Per germline, CDR1 MGHRA and CDR2 YSYEKL. CDR3 sequence (DNA): TGCGCCAGCAGCCCCCCACGCGGGGGTTTTAGGGCAGATACGCAGTATTTT. Amino acid sequence: CASSPPRGGFRADTQYF.

CDR3 residues: CASSYGLYYEQYF. DNA for the CDR3: TGTGCCAGCAGTTACGGACTATACTACGAGCAGTACTTC. The chain combines TRBV2 with TRBJ2-7; a weak D match, TRBD2 (6 bases). Germline CDR1 SNHLY, CDR2 FYNNEI. The V and J ends lost 5 bases and 3 bases respectively, with 11 bases between them. The CDR3 has 13 amino acids.

The rearrangement joins TRBV20-1 to TRBJ2-1; 8 nucleotides match TRBD2. CDR1 is DFQATT and CDR2 is SNEGSKA in the germline V gene (reference sequence). V lost 3 bases to trimming and J lost 2 bases; unmatched junction nucleotides: 3. The CDR3 sequence is 14 residues long. The CDR3 DNA reads TGCAGTGCTAGCGGGGGGGCCACCTACAATGAGCAGTTCTTC. Its translation is CSASGGATYNEQFF.

The table lists this clonotype with a few counts. This chain uses TRBV29-1 with TRBJ2-5; D call uncertain. The CDR3 is 10 residues long. The V end was cut by 6 bases, the J end by 7 bases, with 9 bases between. Germline assignment: CDR1 SQVTM and CDR2 ANQGSEA. CDR3 loop: CSVGPGTQYF. CDR3 nucleotides: TGCAGCGTCGGCCCGGGGACCCAGTACTTC.

This clonotype was detected a few times. This chain uses TRBV12-3 or TRBV12-4 with TRBJ1-4; a possible D gene is TRBD1 (5 bases). V gave up 6 bases and J gave up 0 bases, with 14 bases separating them. CDR3 size: 16 residues. The CDR3 DNA is TGTGCCAGCAGCCCTGGGGGGGGAGCAACTAATGAAAAACTGTTTTTT. Translating it yields CASSPGGGATNEKLFF.

V gene TRBV12-3 or TRBV12-4 combines with J gene TRBJ1-5, with D maybe TRBD1 (5 bases). V was clipped by 3 bases and J by 5 bases, with 11 bases between them. CDR3 length: 14 amino acids. The CDR3 coding sequence is TGTGCCAGCAGTTTGGGCTGGGGGTATCAGCCCCAGCATTTT. Residues: CASSLGWGYQPQHF.

The sample holds many counts of this clonotype. V gene TRBV5-1 combines with J gene TRBJ1-1; no clear D gene. The CDR3 is 13 amino acids. Trimming took off 2 bases at V and 0 bases at J, with 5 bases between the two ends. Germline-derived CDR1 and CDR2 are SGHRS and YFSETQ. The CDR3 sequence: CASSFQVNTEAFF. CDR3 bases: TGCGCCAGCAGCTTCCAAGTGAACACTGAAGCTTTCTTT.

This chain uses TRBV7-6 with TRBJ2-1; D is unclear. The length of the CDR3 is 17 residues. With 3 bases removed from V and 2 bases from J, the gap between germline ends came to 17 bases. Per germline, CDR1 SGHVS and CDR2 FNYEAQ. This CDR3 is CASSLIWAAPTYNEQFF. CDR3 nucleotides: TGTGCCAGCAGCTTGATATGGGCTGCCCCAACCTACAATGAGCAGTTCTTC.

The chain recombines TRBV5-1 with TRBJ1-3, with D perhaps matching TRBD1 (5 bases). Trimming took 4 bases from V and 0 from J, leaving 11 bases between them. The V gene's germline CDR1 is SGHRS and CDR2 YFSETQ. This CDR3 is built from 15 residues. The CDR3 spells CASSISGLSGNTIYF. The CDR3 DNA follows: TGCGCCAGCAGCATATCAGGGCTCTCTGGAAACACCATATATTTT.

The rearrangement links TRBV27 to TRBJ1-5; no clear D. CDR1 is MNHEY, CDR2 SMNVEV, per germline (reference sequence). Trimming removed 4 bases at V and 0 bases at J, with 4 bases between. CDR3 length: 13 residues. DNA of the CDR3: TGTGCCAGCAGTTATTATAGCAATCAGCCCCAGCATTTT. Its protein is CASSYYSNQPQHF.

This chain connects TRBV4-1 to TRBJ1-6; the match to TRBD1 covers 8 bases. With 3 bases clipped from V and 6 bases from J, the junction kept 4 bases outside the gene matches. The CDR3 totals 15 residues. Looked up from germline, CDR1 is MGHRA and CDR2 is YSYEKL. The CDR3 bases are TGCGCCAGCAGCCAGGAGACAGGGGTTAATTCACCCCTCCACTTT. This translates into CASSQETGVNSPLHF.

On this clonotype: The conserved final phenylalanine or tryptophan is absent from the CDR3, which likely points to a read error. The V call is TRBV4-1, the J call TRBJ1-5; D unresolved. The germline V and J ends were trimmed by 0 bases and 7 bases, with 10 bases remaining between them. Germline lookup yields CDR1 MGHRA and CDR2 YSYEKL. The CDR3 spans 14 residues. The CDR3 here is CASSQEGPLQPQHL. The CDR3 DNA reads TGCGCCAGCAGCCAAGAGGGTCCACTGCAGCCCCAGCATCTT.

The chain carries TRBV2 and TRBJ2-5, with TRBD2 identical over 7 bases. CDR1 and CDR2 from the germline V gene are SNHLY and FYNNEI. V dropped 8 bases and J dropped 4; count of bases not matched to a gene: 7. This CDR3 comprises 13 residues. DNA for the CDR3: TGTGCCAGCGGGAGAGGGAGGGTAGAGACCCAGTACTTC. Its translation is CASGRGRVETQYF.

The CDR3 DNA is TGTGCCAGCAGTCCTCAGGGGAGGGAAGAGACCCAGTACTTC. Translated: CASSPQGREETQYF. The chain employs TRBV12-3 or TRBV12-4 and TRBJ2-5, with D perhaps matching TRBD2 (7 bases). Trimming shortened V by 5 bases and J by 3 bases, and 13 bases separated the two germline ends. The CDR3 has 14 amino acids.

The chain employs TRBV11-2 and TRBJ2-7; TRBD1 agrees at 8 bases. CDR1 and CDR2 from the germline V gene are SGHAT and FQNNGV. The CDR3 spans 15 residues. After removal of 5 bases from V and 0 bases from J, the junction contained 6 bases not matched to a gene. The CDR3: CASSPRTGYSYEQYF. DNA for the CDR3: TGTGCCAGCAGCCCCCGGACAGGGTACTCCTACGAGCAGTACTTC.

This clonotype was observed a few times. The chain combines TRBV2 with TRBJ1-1; D uncertain. Germline V gene data show CDR1 as SNHLY and CDR2 as FYNNEI. Trimming took off 6 bases at V and 1 base at J, with 12 bases between the two ends. The CDR3 extends over 14 amino acids. The CDR3 sequence is CASSPTTQNTEAFF. Here the CDR3 DNA reads TGTGCCAGCAGCCCCACGACTCAGAACACTGAAGCTTTCTTT. The full variable domain, completed using reference TRBV2 and TRBJ1-1, is EPEVTQTPSHQVTQMGQEVILRCVPISNHLYFYWYRQILGQKVEFLVSFYNNEISEKSEIFDDQFSVERPDGSNFTLKIRSTKLEDSAMYFCASSPTTQNTEAFFGQGTRLTVV.